These T cell receptor beta chains were read from a single sample in a study of CD8 T cells in ankylosing spondylitis. TCRdb re-analysed the 5' RACE reads in MiXCR, keeping a single row per CDR3 protein. The data contain around 100,000 distinct CDR3 sequences, under 30% of them seen just once; the ten biggest clones take up 9% to 15%. Material: synovial fluid, either unsorted or a sorted T cell fraction (not recorded which). Receptor source: a male donor with ankylosing spondylitis. Each CDR3 is given with its conserved first and last residue. Fields, in order: CDR3 length, V gene, J gene, CDR3 protein.

CDR3 length: 13; V gene: TRBV5-1; J gene: TRBJ2-3; CDR3 protein: CASSPTEAGEQYF
CDR3 length: 15; V gene: TRBV28; J gene: TRBJ2-3; CDR3 protein: CASSISGLSTDTQYF
CDR3 length: 16; V gene: TRBV14; J gene: TRBJ1-1; CDR3 protein: CASSQGGGGRDAEAFF
CDR3 length: 15; V gene: TRBV6-1; J gene: TRBJ1-1; CDR3 protein: CASSESLGVRTEAFF
CDR3 length: 15; V gene: TRBV5-5; J gene: TRBJ2-7; CDR3 protein: CASSSGGAESYEQYF
CDR3 length: 13; V gene: TRBV11-2; J gene: TRBJ1-4; CDR3 protein: CASSFIGGEKLFF
CDR3 length: 15; V gene: TRBV20-1; J gene: TRBJ2-4; CDR3 protein: CSARGSDGYSDIQYF
CDR3 length: 12; V gene: TRBV12-3/TRBV12-4; J gene: TRBJ2-1; CDR3 protein: CAILLAGNEQFF
CDR3 length: 16; V gene: TRBV18; J gene: TRBJ2-2; CDR3 protein: CASSIAMPGGTGELFF
CDR3 length: 16; V gene: TRBV4-1; J gene: TRBJ2-2; CDR3 protein: CASSQVGGGAVGELFF
CDR3 length: 13; V gene: TRBV7-2; J gene: TRBJ1-5; CDR3 protein: CASSLQYSQPQHF
CDR3 length: 12; V gene: TRBV10-3; J gene: TRBJ2-7; CDR3 protein: CAISGSVGEQYF
CDR3 length: 13; V gene: TRBV18; J gene: TRBJ1-6; CDR3 protein: CASSRTVNSPLHF
CDR3 length: 16; V gene: TRBV27; J gene: TRBJ2-1; CDR3 protein: CASSLQGARSYNEQFF
CDR3 length: 13; V gene: TRBV7-2; J gene: TRBJ2-5; CDR3 protein: CASSLEAEGTQYF
CDR3 length: 16; V gene: TRBV18; J gene: TRBJ2-7; CDR3 protein: CASSQGPVGYHYEQYF
CDR3 length: 11; V gene: TRBV2; J gene: TRBJ2-5; CDR3 protein: CASSGQETQYF
CDR3 length: 15; V gene: TRBV11-3; J gene: TRBJ2-1; CDR3 protein: CASSLGPTFGNEQFF
CDR3 length: 14; V gene: TRBV7-2; J gene: TRBJ2-1; CDR3 protein: CASSLDYQPSRQFF
CDR3 length: 14; V gene: TRBV12-3/TRBV12-4; J gene: TRBJ2-1; CDR3 protein: CASSPTREVNEQFF
CDR3 length: 12; V gene: TRBV30; J gene: TRBJ2-5; CDR3 protein: CAWSVEGETQYF
CDR3 length: 16; V gene: TRBV5-5; J gene: TRBJ2-2; CDR3 protein: CASSWLGHFGTGELFF
CDR3 length: 13; V gene: TRBV20-1; J gene: TRBJ2-4; CDR3 protein: CSARKGQLNIQYF
CDR3 length: 15; V gene: TRBV7-2; J gene: TRBJ1-2; CDR3 protein: CASSLAVGESYGYTF
CDR3 length: 16; V gene: TRBV20-1; J gene: TRBJ2-1; CDR3 protein: CSALGLAGVSYNEQFF
CDR3 length: 13; V gene: TRBV15; J gene: TRBJ1-1; CDR3 protein: CATSRDLAGLAFF
CDR3 length: 15; V gene: TRBV10-3; J gene: TRBJ2-1; CDR3 protein: CAISDRLAGSNEQFF
CDR3 length: 12; V gene: TRBV2; J gene: TRBJ2-1; CDR3 protein: CASRPSDVKQFF
CDR3 length: 14; V gene: TRBV5-1; J gene: TRBJ2-5; CDR3 protein: CASSLDLGVETQYF
CDR3 length: 14; V gene: TRBV10-3; J gene: TRBJ2-5; CDR3 protein: CAISGTSEQETQYF
CDR3 length: 13; V gene: TRBV12-3/TRBV12-4; J gene: TRBJ1-1; CDR3 protein: CASSLSPNTEAFF
CDR3 length: 15; V gene: TRBV18; J gene: TRBJ2-5; CDR3 protein: CASSPAWGNQETQYF
CDR3 length: 16; V gene: TRBV30; J gene: TRBJ2-1; CDR3 protein: CAWRLAGGTPYNEQFF
CDR3 length: 13; V gene: TRBV14; J gene: TRBJ2-1; CDR3 protein: CASSQDHGDEQFF
CDR3 length: 13; V gene: TRBV12-3/TRBV12-4; J gene: TRBJ1-3; CDR3 protein: CASTQGDGNTIYF
CDR3 length: 16; V gene: TRBV3-1; J gene: TRBJ2-7; CDR3 protein: CASSQDRERDSYEQYF
CDR3 length: 17; V gene: TRBV11-2; J gene: TRBJ1-6; CDR3 protein: CASSSERGTGRRSPLHF
CDR3 length: 14; V gene: TRBV10-3; J gene: TRBJ2-3; CDR3 protein: CATTTSAVTDTQYF
CDR3 length: 16; V gene: TRBV12-3/TRBV12-4; J gene: TRBJ1-5; CDR3 protein: CASSLWGSPENQPQHF
CDR3 length: 13; V gene: TRBV7-9; J gene: TRBJ2-1; CDR3 protein: CASSSSGRSEQFF
CDR3 length: 16; V gene: TRBV6-1; J gene: TRBJ2-3; CDR3 protein: CASSPGTSGSPDTQYF
CDR3 length: 14; V gene: TRBV28; J gene: TRBJ2-7; CDR3 protein: CASSPPGYPYEQYF
CDR3 length: 13; V gene: TRBV7-8; J gene: TRBJ2-1; CDR3 protein: CASSLGTYNEQFF
CDR3 length: 11; V gene: TRBV29-1; J gene: TRBJ1-1; CDR3 protein: CSVGVDTEAFF
CDR3 length: 16; V gene: TRBV7-6; J gene: TRBJ2-7; CDR3 protein: CASSHSAGQGTYEQYF
CDR3 length: 12; V gene: TRBV12-3/TRBV12-4; J gene: TRBJ1-5; CDR3 protein: CASSPQGQPQHF
CDR3 length: 13; V gene: TRBV29-1; J gene: TRBJ1-1; CDR3 protein: CSVKGEPYTEAFF
CDR3 length: 14; V gene: TRBV2; J gene: TRBJ2-1; CDR3 protein: CASTGTRNYNEQFF
CDR3 length: 13; V gene: TRBV2; J gene: TRBJ2-7; CDR3 protein: CASTGLSSYEQYF
CDR3 length: 14; V gene: TRBV28; J gene: TRBJ2-2; CDR3 protein: CASSPGYNTGELFF
CDR3 length: 13; V gene: TRBV2; J gene: TRBJ1-6; CDR3 protein: CASRGGSSDPLHF
CDR3 length: 15; V gene: TRBV7-4; J gene: TRBJ2-7; CDR3 protein: CASSSPAGGAYEQYF
CDR3 length: 14; V gene: TRBV12-3/TRBV12-4; J gene: TRBJ2-1; CDR3 protein: CASSMTGSDGEQFF
CDR3 length: 17; V gene: TRBV7-2; J gene: TRBJ2-7; CDR3 protein: CASSQPRSGGTGFEQYF
CDR3 length: 14; V gene: TRBV20-1; J gene: TRBJ2-2; CDR3 protein: CSARRGYLTGELFF